This entry concerns a single T cell receptor beta chain. As yet, its antigen is unknown. Libraries were prepared by immunoSEQ multiplex PCR; TCRdb keeps only in-frame clonotypes and omits some of them. The sample lists more than 95,000 clones; 75% to 90% were seen once. Per the germline V gene, CDR1 is KGHSH and CDR2 is LQKENI. This CDR3 contains 16 residues. V was cut by 2 bases and J by 0 bases, with 8 bases left in between. This sample is drawn from a study of T cell responses to AZD1222 COVID-19 vaccine. Some second doses came at about 4 weeks and others at about 12 weeks; these were pooled. Findings and caveats of the study: The sample set comprised mostly white British donors with more females, and clonal diversity was possibly underestimated.

The source is an adult who received the AZD1222 COVID-19 vaccine. The material was peripheral blood, obtained 28 days after the second AZD1222 dose. V and J are TRBV18 and TRBJ2-6, with no clear D. In nucleotides, the CDR3 is TGTGCCAGCTCACCAAGGCCGATCTCTGGGGCCAACGTCCTGACTTTC. Translation: CASSPRPISGANVLTF.